Given below is one T cell receptor (beta chain) in context. TCRdb's table, derived via immunoSEQ multiplex PCR, lists solely in-frame clones and lacks some. The sample yields 200,000 to 250,000 clones, about 91% seen once. The sample comes from a study of blood T cell repertoires in COVID-19. V shed 6 bases and J shed 0 bases, with 12 bases lying between them. The CDR3 covers 15 residues. Germline CDR1 WNHNN, CDR2 SYGVQD (reference sequence). This chain joins TRBV10-1 and TRBJ2-1; tentative D call: TRBD2 (6 bases). The sample taken for sequencing was peripheral blood. This receptor was obtained from a man younger than 30 with active or convalescent COVID-19. The CDR3, as DNA: TGCGCCAGCAGCCTTAGCGGAGGCTCCTACAATGAGCAGTTCTTC. Translation gives CASSLSGGSYNEQFF.